A selection of T cell receptor beta chains follows, all from one sample in a study of T cell responses to AZD1222 COVID-19 vaccine. The protocol was immunoSEQ multiplex PCR, while the TCRdb copy is restricted to in-frame clones and leaves out a portion. The sample has approximately 80,000 clones; more than 80% are singletons. Material: peripheral blood, obtained on day 0 of AZD1222 vaccination. All receptors come from an adult in good health. The CDR3 runs from the conserved cysteine through the conserved F or W. The D gene is left open where the match is weak. Rows give clone size only sometimes, using once, few, many, or a class for an expanded clone.

V	D	size	J	length	DNA	CDR3
TRBV7-9	.	once	TRBJ1-1	17	TGTGCCAGCAGCTTTTTAACTAAGGGGACCATGAACACTGAAGCTTTCTTT	CASSFLTKGTMNTEAFF
TRBV27	.	once	TRBJ1-2	14	TGTGCCAGCAGTTCCCCCTTACGGAACTATGGCTACACCTTC	CASSSPLRNYGYTF
TRBV7-3	TRBD2	.	TRBJ2-1	15	TGTGCCAGCAGCACCACTAGCGGGGTTACCTATGAGCAGTTCTTC	CASSTTSGVTYEQFF
TRBV7-9	TRBD1	.	TRBJ1-1	15	TGTGCCAGCAGAACCGGGACAGGGATGAACACTGAAGCTTTCTTT	CASRTGTGMNTEAFF
TRBV18	.	.	TRBJ1-5	14	TGTGCCAGCTCACGGTCACAGGGCAATCAGCCCCAGCATTTT	CASSRSQGNQPQHF
TRBV11-2	.	.	TRBJ2-7	13	TGTGCCAGCAGCTTCTCAGGGCCATACGAGCAGTACTTC	CASSFSGPYEQYF
TRBV29-1	.	.	TRBJ1-1	14	TGCAGCGTTGTACCGGGACGGCTGAGCACTGAAGCTTTCTTT	CSVVPGRLSTEAFF
TRBV2	.	.	TRBJ1-2	14	TGTGCCAGCAGTGAAGAGAGACCCCTCTATGGCTACACCTTC	CASSEERPLYGYTF
TRBV7-9	.	once	TRBJ1-2	16	TGTGCCAGCAGCTACAATTATCCGGGACAACGGGACGGCTACACCTTC	CASSYNYPGQRDGYTF
TRBV11-3	.	.	TRBJ2-2	15	TGTGCCAGCAGCCGTGGGGGGAAAAACACCGGGGAGCTGTTTTTT	CASSRGGKNTGELFF
TRBV4-1	TRBD2	.	TRBJ2-5	16	TGCGCCAGCAGCCAAGCCAGCGGGGGGGCCGGAGAGACCCAGTACTTC	CASSQASGGAGETQYF
TRBV3-1/TRBV3-2	TRBD1	.	TRBJ1-1	16	TGTGCCAGCAGCCATTCCGGACAGGGTCGGAACACTGAAGCTTTCTTT	CASSHSGQGRNTEAFF
TRBV10-3	TRBD1	.	TRBJ1-3	14	TGTGCCATCGGGGACAGCAGCTCTGGAAACACCATATATTTT	CAIGDSSSGNTIYF
TRBV4-1	.	.	TRBJ1-1	15	TGCGCCAGCAGCGCATCTTGGTGGGGGCGTGGTGAAGCTTTCTTT	CASSASWWGRGEAFF
TRBV4-1	.	.	TRBJ2-1	13	TGCGCCAGCAGCCAAGATAGAGGAGGGGAGCAGTTCTTC	CASSQDRGGEQFF
TRBV30	.	.	TRBJ1-2	14	TGTGCCTGGAGTGTAAACATTAATAACTATGGCTACACCTTC	CAWSVNINNYGYTF
TRBV19	.	.	TRBJ2-1	12	TGTGCCAGTAGTATGAGTCGGGTCGAGCAGTTCTTC	CASSMSRVEQFF
TRBV25-1	TRBD1	.	TRBJ1-1	13	TGTGCCAGCAGTGAATTCCGACAGGGCGGGGCTTTCTTT	CASSEFRQGGAFF
TRBV6-6	TRBD2	.	TRBJ2-5	15	TGTGCCAGCAGTTACGGCGGGGGGGCCGGAGAGACCCAGTACTTC	CASSYGGGAGETQYF
TRBV3-1/TRBV3-2	.	.	TRBJ1-4	15	TGTGCCAGCAGCCAAGAGGGCAGAGTTAATGAAAAACTGTTTTTT	CASSQEGRVNEKLFF
TRBV28	.	.	TRBJ2-3	14	TGTGCCAGCAGTTCCCCCTTCCGGGCAGATACGCAGTATTTT	CASSSPFRADTQYF
TRBV19	.	.	TRBJ1-2	12	TGTGCCAGTTGGGGACAACTCTATGGCTACACCTTC	CASWGQLYGYTF
TRBV9	TRBD2	.	TRBJ2-7	17	TGTGCCAGCAGCGAGGGACTAGCGGGGGGCTTGGGGAACGAGCAGTACTTC	CASSEGLAGGLGNEQYF
TRBV4-3	.	.	TRBJ1-6	17	TGCGCCAGCAGCCCCCAGGGGCAGGGCTACTATAATTCACCCCTCCACTTT	CASSPQGQGYYNSPLHF
TRBV18	.	.	TRBJ1-2	13	TGTGCCAGCTCACCAGTGGCAGCGGACGGCTACACCTTC	CASSPVAADGYTF
TRBV3-1/TRBV3-2	.	.	TRBJ1-5	17	TGTGCCAGCAGCCGCAAACCCGAAGACAGCTTCAATCAGCCCCAGCATTTT	CASSRKPEDSFNQPQHF
TRBV5-6	.	.	TRBJ2-3	13	TGTGCCAGCAGCTCTGCTAACACAGATACGCAGTATTTT	CASSSANTDTQYF
TRBV5-1	.	.	TRBJ1-4	14	TGCGCCAGCAGCCCCGGTCGGAGTAATGAAAAACTGTTTTTT	CASSPGRSNEKLFF
TRBV4-3	.	.	TRBJ2-2	16	TGCGCCAGCAGCCAGGTGCACCTAGCCGGGACCGGGGAGCTGTTTTTT	CASSQVHLAGTGELFF
TRBV9	.	.	TRBJ2-1	19	TGTGCCAGCAGCGTAAGGAAGGACGGGCGGGACACCTCCTACAATGAGCAGTTCTTC	CASSVRKDGRDTSYNEQFF
TRBV6-4	.	.	TRBJ1-5	13	TGTGCCAGCAGTGACTCGTTGGGGCAGCCCCAGCATTTT	CASSDSLGQPQHF
TRBV19	.	once	TRBJ2-6	16	TGTGCCAGTAGACGGGGGATTAAAGCTGGGGCCAACGTCCTGACTTTC	CASRRGIKAGANVLTF
TRBV6-2/TRBV6-3	.	.	TRBJ1-2	17	TGTGCCAGCAGTCCCCTCAGAGCAACTACAGCTAACTATGGCTACACCTTC	CASSPLRATTANYGYTF
TRBV3-1/TRBV3-2	.	.	TRBJ1-4	15	TGTGCCAGCAGCCAAGATGGGGGGGGGCGCGAAAAACTGTTTTTT	CASSQDGGGREKLFF
TRBV28	TRBD2	.	TRBJ2-1	15	TGTGCCAGCAGTTTGACCGGGACTAGCCGTAATGAGCAGTTCTTC	CASSLTGTSRNEQFF
TRBV21-1	.	.	TRBJ2-5	12	TGTGCCAGCAGCTCCAACGAGGAGACCCAGTACTTC	CASSSNEETQYF
TRBV11-2	TRBD1	.	TRBJ1-1	15	TGTGCCAGCAGCTGGCCGGGACAGAGCCCTCTTAGAGCTTTCTTT	CASSWPGQSPLRAFF
TRBV11-2	TRBD2	.	TRBJ2-2	15	TGTGCCAGCAGCCGCGGGGGGACGAACACCGGGGAGCTGTTTTTT	CASSRGGTNTGELFF
TRBV5-6	TRBD2	once	TRBJ2-3	17	TGTGCCAGCAGCCCCTTTTGGGGGGGAGGGGGCACAGATACGCAGTATTTT	CASSPFWGGGGTDTQYF
TRBV5-6	.	.	TRBJ2-5	16	TGTGCCAGCAGCTTAACCCGTATGGCTGGACAAGAGACCCAGTACTTC	CASSLTRMAGQETQYF
TRBV12-3/TRBV12-4	.	.	TRBJ2-3	13	TGTGCCAGCACCTTAGGGTCCCCAGATACGCAGTATTTT	CASTLGSPDTQYF
TRBV2	TRBD2	.	TRBJ2-5	15	TGTGCCAGCAGTGGAGGGACTAGCGGACAAGAGACCCAGTACTTC	CASSGGTSGQETQYF
TRBV3-1/TRBV3-2	.	.	TRBJ2-7	17	TGTGCCAGCAGCCAAGCTGCCTCAGGTACGAGCTCCTACGAGCAGTACTTC	CASSQAASGTSSYEQYF
TRBV5-1	.	.	TRBJ1-1	14	TGCGCCAGCACCGATACCGGTACGGGGACTGAAGCTTTCTTT	CASTDTGTGTEAFF
TRBV9	TRBD1	few	TRBJ1-6	16	TGTGCCAGCAGCGTTTCCGGACAGGGGGGAGGTTCACCCCTCCACTTT	CASSVSGQGGGSPLHF
TRBV12-3/TRBV12-4	.	.	TRBJ2-7	11	TGTGCCAGCAGTTCGTCCTACGAGCAGTACTTC	CASSSSYEQYF
TRBV28	TRBD1	.	TRBJ2-7	15	TGTGCCAGCAGTTCGGGACAGAAGACCTCCTACGAGCAGTACTTC	CASSSGQKTSYEQYF
TRBV6-5	.	once	TRBJ1-1	13	TGTGCCAGCAGTTTCTTCCAGGGGACTGAAGCTTTCTTT	CASSFFQGTEAFF
TRBV7-2	TRBD1	.	TRBJ1-3	15	TGTGCCAGCACCCGACAGGGTTTCGCTGGAAACACCATATATTTT	CASTRQGFAGNTIYF